The source of this T cell receptor (beta chain) is a study of radiotherapy plus CTLA-4 blockade in lung cancer. Deletions cut 6 bases from V and 2 bases from J, with 10 bases between. Germline CDR1 reads WNHNN; CDR2 reads SYGVQD (reference sequence). The CDR3 extends over 14 amino acids. Generated by immunoSEQ multiplex PCR, the TCRdb table keeps only in-frame clones and is missing some. The repertoire consists of 39,000 or so clones, with 70% to 85% occurring once and the leading ten covering less than 9%. V gene TRBV10-1 combines with J gene TRBJ2-2, with D possibly matching TRBD1 (5 bases). The sample consisted of peripheral blood, taken from a patient treated with radiotherapy plus ipilimumab. The receptor comes from a human donor with non-small cell lung cancer who had stable disease on radiotherapy plus ipilimumab. The CDR3, as DNA: TGCGCCAGCAGCCGCGGACAAAACACCGGGGAGCTGTTTTTT. This sequence encodes CASSRGQNTGELFF.